The clone carrying this T cell receptor beta chain was observed a few times. PCR amplification relied on 60 Vbeta primers (plus 13 Jbeta primers). Original processing methods: Roughly 11 million shared chains were among the about 80 million unique TCR beta chains that a later analysis counted. Sequencing used immunoSEQ multiplex PCR; TCRdb keeps in-frame clones, though not all of them. That table supplies the V and J calls and clone size; D and trimming were determined from the DNA. Of about 150,000 clones listed, about three quarters are singletons. The data stem from a study of cytomegalovirus exposure and HLA in healthy donors. The CDR3 is 17 residues long. Donors consisted of healthy bone marrow donors. Likely unrecorded immune exposures existed in these nominally healthy donors.

This sequence was found in a male donor in good health and CMV-seronegative. The chain has TRBV1 and TRBJ2-7; no check of the table's D call, TRBD2, against the DNA was made. TRBV1 is labeled a pseudogene. Input material: PBMCs. The CDR3 DNA is TGCACCAACCTTTCGGGACTAGCGGGGAGGCGTGGGGGGGAGCAGTACTTC. It specifies CTNLSGLAGRRGGEQYF.